The present T cell receptor beta chain was sequenced within a study of T cell responses to AZD1222 COVID-19 vaccine. As concerns this clone: Antigen specificity is unknown.

The assay was immunoSEQ multiplex PCR, and TCRdb's table has in-frame clones only and misses some. There are 65,000 to 80,000 clones in the sample; 85% to 90% occur only once, and around 4.4% lies in the top ten. Findings and limits, study-wide: In all cases, repertoires were sampled only after the peak T cell response.

Germline CDR1 is MDHEN and CDR2 is SYDVKM. The CDR3 consists of 13 residues. Between the trimmed V and J ends, which lost 2 bases and 4 bases, there was a span of 5 bases. Material: peripheral blood, obtained 28 days after the second dose of the MenACWY control vaccine. The sequence was obtained from an adult who received the MenACWY meningococcal vaccine as a control. The chain uses TRBV28 and TRBJ2-2, with no clear D. CDR3: CASSLRLTGELFF. DNA for the CDR3: TGTGCCAGCAGTTTACGGCTCACCGGGGAGCTGTTTTTT.